This TCR beta chain was identified during a study of blood T cell repertoires in COVID-19. The V and J ends lost 4 bases and 2 bases respectively, with 9 bases between them. The CDR3 is 13 amino acids. Germline assignment: CDR1 LGHDT and CDR2 YNNKEL (reference sequence). Produced via immunoSEQ multiplex PCR; TCRdb's table is partial and in-frame only. The profile shows some 190,000 clones, roughly 86% of them singletons. The receptor was isolated from a woman aged 40 to 50 in a cohort exposed to, infected with or recovered from COVID-19 (not recorded which). This chain joins TRBV3-1 (or the pseudogene TRBV3-2) and TRBJ2-7; a possible D gene is TRBD2 (6 bases). What was sequenced was PBMCs or T cells enriched from blood (not recorded which). The CDR3 is CASSPTGAYEQYF. Here the CDR3 DNA reads TGTGCCAGCAGCCCCACGGGGGCCTACGAGCAGTACTTC.